This paragraph reports one T cell receptor (beta chain). The record originates from a study of early T cells in non-severe SARS-CoV-2 infection. Via MiXCR, TCRdb re-called the 5' RACE reads, giving one row per CDR3 protein. The data contain fewer than 120,000 distinct CDR3 sequences, 10% to 15% of them seen just once; the ten biggest clones take up around 4%. The CDR3 totals 15 residues. In germline, CDR1 is MGHDK, CDR2 SYGVNS. V lost 0 bases and J lost 6, with 12 bases in between. Here the sequenced sample was whole blood, taken at baseline. The TCR sequence derives from an adult who was a healthcare worker with PCR-confirmed SARS-CoV-2 infection or an uninfected control (not recorded which). The V gene is TRBV25-1, the J gene TRBJ2-1, with D tentatively TRBD2 (5 bases). In DNA, the CDR3 is TGTGCCAGCAGTGAATATGTGGCCGGAGGCAATGAGCAGTTCTTC. It codes for CASSEYVAGGNEQFF.